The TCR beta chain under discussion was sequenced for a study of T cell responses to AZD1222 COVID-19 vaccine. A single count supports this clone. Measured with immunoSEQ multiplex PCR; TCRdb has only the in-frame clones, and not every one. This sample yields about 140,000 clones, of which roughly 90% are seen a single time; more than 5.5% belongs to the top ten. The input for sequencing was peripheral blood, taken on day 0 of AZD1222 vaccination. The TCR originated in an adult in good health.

The CDR3, as DNA: TGTGCCAGCTCACCCGGACTAGCGGGACGGATGGATACGCAGTATTTT. Translation: CASSPGLAGRMDTQYF. The rearrangement links TRBV18 to TRBJ2-3, with 12 positions matching TRBD2. The CDR3 is 16 amino acids. The J segment lost 6 bases and the V segment lost 3 bases, leaving 7 bases of the junction unmatched. CDR1 and CDR2 from the germline V gene are KGHSH and LQKENI.